The 14 T cell receptor beta chains below come from one sample, sequenced in a study of sequential checkpoint blockade in melanoma. Treatment here: randomized to nivolumab then ipilimumab (arm A) or the reverse (arm B). Using immunoSEQ multiplex PCR, the repertoire was profiled, and TCRdb retains in-frame clones only, with some absent. The sample includes 3,800 or so clones, around 35% of them seen just once. The specimen was tumor tissue (inferred from file names), collected from a patient given nivolumab and ipilimumab in sequence. These receptors all stem from a human donor with melanoma.

This clone was found a few times. The V call is TRBV7-5, the J call TRBJ2-3; the table's TRBD2 call for D was not verified on the DNA. TRBV7-5 is noted as a pseudogene. CDR3 size: 16 residues. In DNA form, the CDR3 reads TGTGCCAGCAGACCTTCTAGCGGCCATGGCACAGATACGCAGTATTTT. Translation gives CASRPSSGHGTDTQYF.

In this sample, this clone is large. The chain is built from TRBV28 and TRBJ1-1; a possible D gene is TRBD1 (5 bases). Trimming took 2 bases from V and 4 from J, leaving 14 bases between them. CDR3 size: 15 residues. The germline V gene encodes CDR1 MDHEN and CDR2 SYDVKM. CDR3 residues: CASSLTGGGITEAFF. DNA of the CDR3: TGTGCCAGCAGTTTAACCGGGGGAGGAATCACTGAAGCTTTCTTT.

This chain joins TRBV6-8 and TRBJ2-3; maybe TRBD2 (6 bases). CDR3 length: 15 residues. Germline lookup yields CDR1 MNHGY and CDR2 SAAAGT. Trimming took 0 bases from V and 2 from J, leaving 9 bases between them. CDR3 sequence: CASSYSAGITDTQYF. As DNA, the CDR3 is TGTGCCAGCAGTTACTCGGCGGGAATCACAGATACGCAGTATTTT.

The rearrangement links TRBV11-3 to TRBJ1-5; D unresolved. V dropped 3 bases and J dropped 5 bases, with 11 bases sitting between them. This CDR3 has 14 residues. Germline V lookup: CDR1 SGHNT, CDR2 YENEEA. The CDR3 nucleotides read TGTGCCAGCAGCTTCTCAAGCTCGGATCAGCCCCAGCATTTT. Translating it yields CASSFSSSDQPQHF.

The V and J genes are TRBV9 and TRBJ2-1; TRBD1 matches 7 bases. This CDR3 has 15 amino acids. Germline values: CDR1 SGDLS, CDR2 YYNGEE. V trimming: 5 bases; J trimming: 5 bases; junction bases outside the gene matches: 10. The CDR3 coding sequence is TGTGCCAGCAGTGAAGACAGGGCCGGGAACAATGAGCAGTTCTTC. Protein sequence: CASSEDRAGNNEQFF.

The V call is TRBV6-1, the J call TRBJ2-7; 7 bases match TRBD2. Germline V gives CDR1 MNHNS, CDR2 SASEGT. The CDR3 is 16 residues long. V was clipped by 1 base and J by 3 bases; unmatched bases: 9. The CDR3 DNA follows: TGTGCCAGCAGTGAAGATGGGCTGGGGGGGATCTACGAGCAGTACTTC. Amino acid sequence: CASSEDGLGGIYEQYF.

By share, this clone ranks as medium-sized. The V and J genes are TRBV11-3 and TRBJ2-1; 9 positions match TRBD1. Germline V gene data show CDR1 as SGHNT and CDR2 as YENEEA. The CDR3 extends over 15 amino acids. The V gene end was trimmed by 4 bases and the J gene end by 4 bases; junction bases not matched to a gene: 5. CDR3 protein: CASSSGTGYYNEQFF. DNA of the CDR3: TGTGCCAGCAGCTCCGGGACAGGGTATTACAATGAGCAGTTCTTC.

This clone occurred a few times. The rearrangement links TRBV7-6 to TRBJ1-1; D is unresolved. Per germline, CDR1 SGHVS and CDR2 FNYEAQ. The CDR3 spans 16 residues. V lost 2 bases and J 0 bases, leaving 13 bases between the germline ends. CDR3 DNA sequence: TGTGCCAGCAGCTTATATAGGCGGACGATGAACACTGAAGCTTTCTTT. It translates to CASSLYRRTMNTEAFF.

This clone was detected a few times. This chain connects TRBV23-1 to TRBJ2-5; D unclear. TRBV23-1 qualifies as an ORF whose function is uncertain. The CDR3 runs 13 residues. The V and J ends lost 6 bases and 0 bases respectively, with 8 bases between them. The CDR3 is CASSLQYQETQYF. CDR3 nucleotide sequence: TGCGCCAGCAGCTTGCAGTACCAAGAGACCCAGTACTTC.

The V call is TRBV9, the J call TRBJ2-7; 7 nucleotides agree with TRBD2. The CDR3 is made up of 14 amino acids. From germline, CDR1 is SGDLS and CDR2 YYNGEE. V lost 0 bases and J lost 3; bases outside the gene matches: 3. CDR3 protein: CASSVDGEGYEQYF. CDR3 coding DNA: TGTGCCAGCAGCGTAGACGGGGAGGGCTACGAGCAGTACTTC.

This clone was seen only a few times. V gene TRBV28 combines with J gene TRBJ2-3; D may match TRBD1 or TRBD2 (5 bases each). The CDR3 runs to 12 residues. V lost 6 bases and J lost 6, with 10 bases in between. Per the germline V gene, CDR1 is MDHEN and CDR2 is SYDVKM. The CDR3: CASSLGVDTQYF. CDR3 DNA: TGTGCCAGCAGCCTGGGGGTTGATACGCAGTATTTT.

In its sample, this clone ranks as medium-sized. The gene calls are TRBV7-6 and TRBJ2-7; 9 bases match TRBD2. From germline, CDR1 is SGHVS and CDR2 FNYEAQ. The junction had 12 bases not matched to a gene; V was cut back by 5 bases and J by 4 bases. The CDR3 contains 16 residues. CDR3 DNA: TGTGCCAGCAGCCCCCAGGGATCTAGCGGGACTTACGAGCAGTACTTC. Protein sequence: CASSPQGSSGTYEQYF.

This clone came up a few times. V is TRBV7-6 and J is TRBJ2-3, with 8 bases fitting TRBD1. This CDR3 is built from 14 residues. The germline CDR1 and CDR2 sequences are SGHVS and FNYEAQ. The junction had 5 bases not matched to a gene; V was cut back by 5 bases and J by 4 bases. CDR3 DNA: TGTGCCAGCAGCCGGACAGGGTCTGCAGATACGCAGTATTTT. Translating it yields CASSRTGSADTQYF.

This chain connects TRBV18 to TRBJ2-5; possibly TRBD1 or TRBD2 for D (5 bases each). This CDR3 has 15 residues. V shed 5 bases and J shed 2 bases, with 15 bases lying between them. CDR1 KGHSH and CDR2 LQKENI come from the germline V gene. CDR3 coding DNA: TGTGCCAGCTCAATGCTTCGGGGCAGTCAAGAGACCCAGTACTTC. Translated: CASSMLRGSQETQYF.